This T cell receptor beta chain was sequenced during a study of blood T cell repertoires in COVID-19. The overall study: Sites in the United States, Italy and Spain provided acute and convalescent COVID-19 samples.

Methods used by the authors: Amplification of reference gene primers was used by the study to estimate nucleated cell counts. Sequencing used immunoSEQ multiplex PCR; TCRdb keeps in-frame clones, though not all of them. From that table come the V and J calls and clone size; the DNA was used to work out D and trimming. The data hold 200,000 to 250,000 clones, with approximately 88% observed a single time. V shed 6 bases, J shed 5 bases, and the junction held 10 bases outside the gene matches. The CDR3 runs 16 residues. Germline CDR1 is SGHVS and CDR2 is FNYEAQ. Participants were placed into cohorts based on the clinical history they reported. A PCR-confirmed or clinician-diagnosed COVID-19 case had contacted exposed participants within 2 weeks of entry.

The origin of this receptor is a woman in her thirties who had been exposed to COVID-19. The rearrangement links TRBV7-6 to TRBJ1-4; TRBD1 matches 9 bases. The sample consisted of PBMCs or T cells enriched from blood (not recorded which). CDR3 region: CASSFRDRAVNEKLFF. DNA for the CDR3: TGTGCCAGCAGTTTCCGGGACAGGGCGGTCAATGAAAAACTGTTTTTT.